The 27 T cell receptor beta chains below were found in one sample sequenced in a study of blood T cell repertoires in COVID-19. The protocol was immunoSEQ multiplex PCR, while the TCRdb copy is restricted to in-frame clones and leaves out a portion. In the table there are approximately 500,000 clones, 80% to 90% of which are singletons. Sequenced material: peripheral blood. The receptors derive from a human donor in a cohort sampled during active COVID-19.

The chain joins TRBV27 to TRBJ2-1, with TRBD2 matching over 15 bases. J gave up 9 bases and V 6 bases, and 6 bases lay outside the gene matches. CDR1 MNHEY and CDR2 SMNVEV come from the germline V gene (reference sequence). This CDR3 is 15 amino acids long. CDR3 protein: CASSPGLAGGLEQFF. Written as DNA, the CDR3 is TGTGCCAGCAGCCCCGGACTAGCGGGAGGGCTTGAGCAGTTCTTC.

J is TRBJ1-2 and V is TRBV14, with TRBD1 matching over 9 bases. The germline CDR1 and CDR2 sequences are SGHDN and FVKESK. After removal of 4 bases from V and 0 bases from J, the junction contained 12 bases not matched to a gene. CDR3 length equals 18 residues. The CDR3 DNA sequence: TGTGCCAGCAGCCCGGGACAGGGAAAAGTGGGGACTAACTATGGCTACACCTTC. Translating gives CASSPGQGKVGTNYGYTF.

This clone is a singleton in its sample. The CDR3 is CASSKTGSGQQFF. The CDR3 coding sequence is TGTGCCAGCAGTAAGACAGGGTCGGGTCAGCAGTTCTTC. The rearrangement uses TRBV2 and TRBJ2-1; 7 nucleotides agree with TRBD1. The CDR3 covers 13 residues. The V segment lost 5 bases and the J segment 11 bases; nucleotides outside the gene matches: 9. From germline, CDR1 is SNHLY and CDR2 FYNNEI.

In nucleotides, the CDR3 is TGCGCCAGCAGCTTGGAACCAGCGGGGTACACCGGGGAGCTGTTTTTT. Translation gives CASSLEPAGYTGELFF. The chain carries TRBV5-1 and TRBJ2-2; TRBD2 matches 7 bases. The junction had 5 bases not matched to a gene; V was cut back by 0 bases and J by 3 bases. The germline gives CDR1 SGHRS, CDR2 YFSETQ. The CDR3 loop spans 16 amino acids.

CDR3 DNA: TGTGCCAGCCTCCAGTCCGGGGAGCTGTTTTTT. It specifies CASLQSGELFF. The J gene is TRBJ2-2, the V gene TRBV5-4; no definite D call. In germline, CDR1 is SGHNT, CDR2 YYREEE (reference sequence). V dropped 7 bases and J dropped 6 bases, with 7 bases sitting between them. CDR3 size: 11 residues. The full variable domain, its missing parts supplied by reference TRBV5-4 and TRBJ2-2, is ETGVTQSPTHLIKTRGQQVTLRCSSQSGHNTVSWYQQALGQGPQFIFQYYREEENGRGNFPPRFSGLQFPNYSSELNVNALELDDSALYLCASLQSGELFFGEGSRLTVL.

This rearrangement joins TRBV28 to TRBJ2-6; 11 nucleotides match TRBD1. The CDR3 is 17 amino acids. The V gene's germline CDR1 is MDHEN and CDR2 SYDVKM. Unmatched junction bases numbered 8, after V lost 6 bases and J lost 4 bases. The CDR3 loop is CASSYGQGASGANVLTF. The CDR3 DNA reads TGTGCCAGCAGCTACGGACAGGGGGCATCGGGGGCCAACGTCCTGACTTTC.

The J gene is TRBJ2-5, the V gene TRBV19, with TRBD2 as a possible D gene (5 bases). V lost 5 bases and J 2 bases, leaving 27 bases between the germline ends. This CDR3 comprises 19 residues. Germline CDR1 and CDR2: LNHDA and SQIVND (reference sequence). CDR3 protein: CASSSSLVGVNSLQETQYF. The CDR3, as DNA: TGTGCCAGTAGTTCTTCGCTCGTGGGAGTCAACTCGCTACAAGAGACCCAGTACTTC.

CDR3 region: CASSLGQTASDYGYTF. The CDR3 DNA sequence: TGCGCCAGCAGCCTTGGGCAGACGGCCTCCGACTATGGCTACACCTTC. This sequence joins TRBV4-1 and TRBJ1-2; D gene unclear. Trimming took 4 bases from V and 3 from J, leaving 18 bases between them. The CDR3 totals 16 residues. Germline loops: CDR1 MGHRA, CDR2 YSYEKL.

The CDR3 DNA sequence: TGTGCCAGCAGTCACGACAGGGGTCGGGGTGAAAAACTGTTTTTT. This translates into CASSHDRGRGEKLFF. The chain has TRBV6-5 and TRBJ1-4, with TRBD1 matching 8 bases. CDR1 is MNHEY, CDR2 SVGAGI, per germline. There are 15 residues in the CDR3. Trimming cost V 5 bases and J 7 bases; bases outside gene matches: 9.

The chain has TRBV24-1 and TRBJ2-3; 12 positions agree with TRBD2. CDR1 is KGHDR and CDR2 is SFDVKD in the germline V gene. V trimming: 5 bases; J trimming: 4 bases; junction bases outside the gene matches: 3. This CDR3 contains 15 residues. The DNA for the CDR3 is TGTGCCACCAGTGGACTAGCGGGAGCTGCAGATACGCAGTATTTT. It is translated as CATSGLAGAADTQYF.

This chain connects TRBV19 to TRBJ2-2; the match to TRBD1 covers 12 bases. CDR1 is LNHDA and CDR2 is SQIVND in the germline V gene (reference sequence). The junction had 5 bases not matched to a gene; V was cut back by 5 bases and J by 7 bases. The CDR3 length is 15 residues. As DNA, the CDR3 is TGTGCCAGTAGTGAGGGACAGGGGGCTCTCGGGGAGCTGTTTTTT. This translates into CASSEGQGALGELFF.

The J gene is TRBJ2-3, the V gene TRBV19; 8 nucleotides align to TRBD2. The CDR3 contains 16 residues. In germline, CDR1 is LNHDA, CDR2 SQIVND (reference sequence). V gave up 6 bases and J gave up 4 bases; unmatched junction bases: 12. The CDR3 coding sequence is TGTGCCAGTAGGAACGGTGCGGGAGGCCAAGCAGATACGCAGTATTTT. Translation gives CASRNGAGGQADTQYF.

The V gene is TRBV30, the J gene TRBJ2-1; TRBD2 matches at 8 bases. V gave up 0 bases and J gave up 2 bases; unmatched junction bases: 3. The CDR3 length is 15 residues. Germline V gene lookup returns CDR1 GTSNPN and CDR2 SVGIG (reference sequence). The CDR3: CAWSVTGRAYNEQFF. In DNA, the CDR3 is TGTGCCTGGAGTGTAACCGGGAGGGCCTACAATGAGCAGTTCTTC. Full variable domain (rest looked up from reference TRBV30 and TRBJ2-1): SQTIHQWPATLVQPVGSPLSLECTVEGTSNPNLYWYRQAAGRGLQLLFYSVGIGQISSEVPQNLSASRPQDRQFILSSKKLLLSDSGFYLCAWSVTGRAYNEQFFGPGTRLTVL.

The V and J genes are TRBV6-5 and TRBJ2-1; D might be TRBD1 (6 bases). The length of the CDR3 is 13 residues. Germline V gene lookup returns CDR1 MNHEY and CDR2 SVGAGI. Trimming left V 9 bases short and J 2 bases short, with 11 bases between. The CDR3 nucleotides read TGTGCCAGTGAGACAGGAACCTACAATGAGCAGTTCTTC. The encoded protein is CASETGTYNEQFF.

The rearrangement joins TRBV19 to TRBJ1-3; D is unresolved. The CDR3 loop spans 13 amino acids. V shed 6 bases and J shed 4 bases, with 10 bases lying between them. Germline-derived CDR1 and CDR2 are LNHDA and SQIVND (reference sequence). DNA for the CDR3: TGTGCCAGTAGGAAAGACACCGGAAACACCATATATTTT. Translating gives CASRKDTGNTIYF.

The chain has TRBV21-1 and TRBJ1-1. TRBV21-1 has pseudogene status. This CDR3 comprises 17 residues. In DNA form, the CDR3 reads TGTGCCAGCAGCAAATGGGGGGGCGAAAGCATGAACACTGAAGCTTTCTTT. This sequence encodes CASSKWGGESMNTEAFF.

This rearrangement joins TRBV6-1 to TRBJ1-3; 9 bases are a match to TRBD1. Losses at the gene ends were 4 bases for V and 1 base for J; bases not matched to a gene: 11. Per the germline V gene, CDR1 is MNHNS and CDR2 is SASEGT. This CDR3 has 18 amino acids. This chain's CDR3 is CASSAQGTGWYSGNTIYF. CDR3 bases: TGTGCCAGCAGTGCTCAGGGGACAGGGTGGTATTCTGGAAACACCATATATTTT.

This sequence joins TRBV19 and TRBJ2-1; 9 bases agree with TRBD2. Trimming removed 4 bases from V and 10 bases from J; junction bases left unmatched: 11. CDR3 length: 15 amino acids. From germline, CDR1 is LNHDA and CDR2 SQIVND (reference sequence). DNA for the CDR3: TGTGCCAGTAGTACGGGGCGGGAGGGCCTAGGGGAGCAGTTCTTC. Its translation is CASSTGREGLGEQFF.

The chain couples TRBV24-1 to TRBJ2-7; 8 nucleotides line up with TRBD2. The germline V gene encodes CDR1 KGHDR and CDR2 SFDVKD. After removal of 1 base from V and 5 bases from J, the junction contained 3 bases not matched to a gene. This CDR3 is 14 amino acids long. CDR3 residues: CATSDFTGGNEQYF. In DNA form, the CDR3 reads TGTGCCACCAGTGATTTTACGGGAGGGAACGAGCAGTACTTC.

The rearrangement links TRBV29-1 to TRBJ2-5, with TRBD1 matching 7 bases. V lost 1 base to trimming and J lost 5 bases; unmatched junction nucleotides: 4. From germline, CDR1 is SQVTM and CDR2 ANQGSEA. The CDR3 is 13 residues long. The CDR3 here is CSVEGGTVETQYF. CDR3 sequence (DNA): TGCAGCGTTGAAGGGGGGACAGTCGAGACCCAGTACTTC.

The J gene is TRBJ2-1, the V gene TRBV9, with TRBD2 matching 7 bases. This CDR3 is built from 15 residues. The trim removed 4 bases at V and 4 bases at J, leaving 8 bases unmatched. Germline assignment: CDR1 SGDLS and CDR2 YYNGEE. CDR3 amino acids: CASSPRLASYNEQFF. The CDR3 nucleotides are TGTGCCAGCAGCCCGCGACTAGCCAGTTACAATGAGCAGTTCTTC.

The V and J genes are TRBV21-1 and TRBJ1-1. TRBV21-1 is a recognized pseudogene. The CDR3 has 17 residues. DNA of the CDR3: TGTGCCAGCCGCTTACCGAGGAGACGTTTAGAGGACACTGAAGCTTTCTTT. It yields the protein CASRLPRRRLEDTEAFF.

The CDR3 loop is CASSLIRSRVEDGYTF. The DNA of the CDR3 is TGTGCCAGCAGTTTAATAAGGTCCAGGGTAGAGGATGGCTACACCTTC. The chain couples TRBV28 to TRBJ1-2, with D possibly matching TRBD1 (5 bases). Deletions cut 2 bases from V and 6 bases from J, with 19 bases between. Germline CDR1 and CDR2: MDHEN and SYDVKM. This CDR3 has 16 residues.

The chain carries TRBV6-5 and TRBJ2-5; 7 nucleotides align to TRBD1. The CDR3 contains 15 residues. Trimming at V came to 6 bases and at J to 2 bases, leaving 9 bases not matched to a gene. Germline CDR1 reads MNHEY; CDR2 reads SVGAGI. The CDR3 reads CASRAGTVGQETQYF. CDR3 in DNA: TGTGCCAGCAGAGCCGGGACAGTCGGTCAAGAGACCCAGTACTTC.

CDR3 loop: CASSTSFPGDTEAFF. The DNA for the CDR3 is TGCGCCAGCAGCACCTCCTTCCCGGGGGACACTGAAGCTTTCTTT. The rearrangement links TRBV5-1 to TRBJ1-1; a possible D gene is TRBD1 (5 bases). This CDR3 spans 15 amino acids. Looked up from germline, CDR1 is SGHRS and CDR2 is YFSETQ. V was pared by 4 bases and J by 3 bases, with 16 bases between.

This chain connects TRBV5-1 to TRBJ1-4; D gene unclear. Germline V gene lookup returns CDR1 SGHRS and CDR2 YFSETQ. The CDR3 is 14 amino acids. V was trimmed by 3 bases and J by 4 bases, leaving 10 bases between them. The CDR3 nucleotides read TGCGCCAGCAGCTCGGAGAGAAATAATGAAAAACTGTTTTTT. Translating gives CASSSERNNEKLFF. The full variable domain, in which reference TRBV5-1 and TRBJ1-4 provide the parts outside the CDR3, is KAGVTQTPRYLIKTRGQQVTLSCSPISGHRSVSWYQQTPGQGLQFLFEYFSETQRNKGNFPGRFSGRQFSNSRSEMNVSTLELGDSALYLCASSSERNNEKLFFGSGTQLSVL.

The gene calls are TRBV6-2 or TRBV6-3 and TRBJ2-7; 8 bases are a match to TRBD2. With 5 bases clipped from V and 5 bases from J, the junction kept 20 bases outside the gene matches. Germline V gives CDR1 MNHEY, CDR2 SVGEGT. This CDR3 has 18 residues. This chain's CDR3 is CASSVTDLSGTRFDEQYF. The DNA of the CDR3 is TGTGCCAGCAGTGTCACCGATCTTTCCGGGACTAGATTTGACGAGCAGTACTTC.